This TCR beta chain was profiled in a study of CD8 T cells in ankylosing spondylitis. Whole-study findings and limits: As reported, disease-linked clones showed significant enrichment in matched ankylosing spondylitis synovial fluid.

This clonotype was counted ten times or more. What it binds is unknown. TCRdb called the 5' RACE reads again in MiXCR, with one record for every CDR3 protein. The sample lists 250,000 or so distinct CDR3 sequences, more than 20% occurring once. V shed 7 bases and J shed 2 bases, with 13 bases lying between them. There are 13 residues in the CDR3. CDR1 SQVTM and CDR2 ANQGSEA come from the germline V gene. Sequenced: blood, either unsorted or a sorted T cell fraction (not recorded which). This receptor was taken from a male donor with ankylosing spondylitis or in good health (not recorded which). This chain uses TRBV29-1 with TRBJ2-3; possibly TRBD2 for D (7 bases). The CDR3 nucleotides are TGCAGCGCGCCCGGGGGGCTCACAGATACGCAGTATTTT. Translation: CSAPGGLTDTQYF.